These 28 T cell receptor beta chains were all obtained from the same sample, sequenced in a study of T cells in localized non-small cell lung cancer (dated by TCRdb to about 2020). Preparation of the library involved the immunoSEQ multiplex PCR assay. TCRdb re-hosts the immuneACCESS table, in-frame sequences only. Its copies lack some clones; in the studies checked, an unresolved V gene accounts for under half of them, and the cause for the rest is not known. The sample table holds about 33,000 clones, of which about 92% were seen once. The ten largest account for 7.1% of the sample. The sample consisted of peripheral blood, taken before any cancer treatment. The receptors derive from a female donor older than 55 with stage I lung adenocarcinoma.

This chain uses TRBV5-1 with TRBJ2-7; no clear D gene. The V end was cut by 0 bases, the J end by 3 bases, with 7 bases between. Germline assignment: CDR1 SGHRS and CDR2 YFSETQ. The CDR3 has 13 residues. The chain's CDR3 is CASSLVPGYEQYV. As DNA, the CDR3 is TGCGCCAGCAGCTTGGTGCCAGGCTACGAGCAGTACGTC.

V and J are TRBV7-8 and TRBJ1-1, with 8 bases aligning to TRBD1. Unmatched junction bases numbered 7, after V lost 1 base and J lost 6 bases. Germline V gene data show CDR1 as SGHVS and CDR2 as FQNEAQ. This CDR3 is built from 15 residues. CDR3 sequence (DNA): TGTGCCAGCAGCTTAGTTGGACAGGGTACCCCTGAAGCTTTCTTT. Amino acid sequence: CASSLVGQGTPEAFF. The complete variable domain, with remaining parts taken from reference TRBV7-8 and TRBJ1-1, reads GAGVSQSPRYKVAKRGQDVALRCDPISGHVSLFWYQQALGQGPEFLTYFQNEAQLDKSGLPSDRFFAERPEGSVSTLKIQRTQQEDSAVYLCASSLVGQGTPEAFFGQGTRLTVV.

The chain links TRBV7-6 to TRBJ1-6; TRBD1 is a possible D gene (5 bases). This CDR3 is built from 15 residues. Germline values: CDR1 SGHVS, CDR2 FNYEAQ. Trimming took 4 bases from V and 5 from J, leaving 12 bases between them. The CDR3 sequence: CASSSRQGDNSPLHF. The CDR3 region has the DNA TGTGCCAGCAGCTCGCGGCAAGGGGATAATTCACCCCTCCACTTT. The full variable domain, rest sourced from reference TRBV7-6 and TRBJ1-6, is GAGVSQSPRYKVTKRGQDVALRCDPISGHVSLYWYRQALGQGPEFLTYFNYEAQQDKSGLPNDRFSAERPEGSISTLTIQRTEQRDSAMYRCASSSRQGDNSPLHFGNGTRLTVT.

This clone appeared a few times. This chain uses TRBV5-6 with TRBJ2-3, with 10 bases lining up with TRBD2. CDR1 is SGHDT, CDR2 YYEEEE, per germline. V dropped 2 bases and J dropped 7; count of bases not matched to a gene: 7. The CDR3 totals 15 residues. The CDR3 sequence: CASSFYSGGIHTQYF. The CDR3 DNA follows: TGTGCCAGCAGCTTTTATAGCGGGGGGATTCATACGCAGTATTTT.

This clone was seen once. This chain connects TRBV19 to TRBJ1-6, with 7 bases identical to TRBD1. The V segment lost 7 bases and the J segment 0 bases; nucleotides outside the gene matches: 18. CDR3 length: 20 residues. Germline CDR1 is LNHDA and CDR2 is SQIVND (reference sequence). Written as DNA, the CDR3 is TGTGCCAGTAAAACCAGCAGGACAGGCGGCCCTAGCTCCTATAATTCACCCCTCCACTTT. It yields the protein CASKTSRTGGPSSYNSPLHF. Full variable domain (remainder filled in from reference TRBV19 and TRBJ1-6): DGGITQSPKYLFRKEGQNVTLSCEQNLNHDAMYWYRQDPGQGLRLIYYSQIVNDFQKGDIAEGYSVSREKKESFPLTVTSAQKNPTAFYLCASKTSRTGGPSSYNSPLHFGNGTRLTVT.

In this sample, this clone turned up a few times. The chain carries TRBV21-1 and TRBJ2-5; the D call of TRBD1 is as the table states it, not checked on the DNA. TRBV21-1 is tagged as a pseudogene. The CDR3 sequence is 14 residues long. The CDR3 sequence is CASSSRQHQETQYF. CDR3 in DNA: TGTGCCAGCAGCTCCCGACAGCACCAAGAGACCCAGTACTTC.

The chain carries TRBV7-9 and TRBJ1-6; D possibly corresponds to TRBD1 (5 bases). The CDR3 has 13 amino acids. The germline V gene encodes CDR1 SEHNR and CDR2 FQNEAQ (reference sequence). V was pared by 5 bases and J by 7 bases, with 9 bases between. The CDR3 sequence is CASSPRQNSPLHF. The DNA for the CDR3 is TGTGCCAGCAGCCCCCGACAGAATTCACCCCTCCACTTT.

The chain links TRBV18 to TRBJ1-5, with D maybe TRBD1 (5 bases). The CDR3 consists of 15 residues. Germline V gene lookup returns CDR1 KGHSH and CDR2 LQKENI. V dropped 3 bases and J dropped 2 bases, with 11 bases sitting between them. The CDR3 DNA is TGTGCCAGCTCACCGGGACTGAACGGCAATCAGCCCCAGCATTTT. Its protein product is CASSPGLNGNQPQHF.

V and J are TRBV9 and TRBJ1-1; D may be TRBD1 (5 bases). Germline CDR1 and CDR2: SGDLS and YYNGEE. CDR3 size: 13 residues. V was cut by 4 bases and J by 1 base, with 8 bases left in between. CDR3 amino acids: CASSFTGNTEAFF. The DNA for the CDR3 is TGTGCCAGCAGCTTCACAGGGAACACTGAAGCTTTCTTT. Complete variable domain (other parts from reference TRBV9 and TRBJ1-1): DSGVTQTPKHLITATGQRVTLRCSPRSGDLSVYWYQQSLDQGLQFLIQYYNGEERAKGNILERFSAQQFPDLHSELNLSSLELGDSALYFCASSFTGNTEAFFGQGTRLTVV.

This clone has just one count. This chain uses TRBV10-3 with TRBJ1-1, with a weak D call TRBD1 (6 bases). V dropped 2 bases and J dropped 3 bases, with 13 bases sitting between them. Germline V gene data show CDR1 as ENHRY and CDR2 as SYGVKD. CDR3 length equals 15 residues. This CDR3 is CAISEGIGGHTEAFF. The CDR3 nucleotides are TGTGCCATCAGTGAGGGCATAGGGGGGCACACTGAAGCTTTCTTT.

This chain uses TRBV5-1 with TRBJ2-7; TRBD1 or TRBD2 may be the D gene (5 bases each). V lost 4 bases and J lost 0, with 14 bases in between. This CDR3 contains 15 residues. Per the germline V gene, CDR1 is SGHRS and CDR2 is YFSETQ. As DNA, the CDR3 is TGCGCCAGCAGCCCGAGAGGGGACCCCTCCTACGAGCAGTACTTC. Translation gives CASSPRGDPSYEQYF.

The J gene is TRBJ1-1, the V gene TRBV18; no definite D call. This CDR3 region has 13 residues. Germline V gene lookup returns CDR1 KGHSH and CDR2 LQKENI. Trimming shortened V by 6 bases and J by 0 bases, and 8 bases separated the two germline ends. The CDR3 coding sequence is TGTGCCAGCTCGCCGGAAATGAACACTGAAGCTTTCTTT. It translates to CASSPEMNTEAFF. Supplemented by reference TRBV18 and TRBJ1-1, the full variable domain reads NAGVMQNPRHLVRRRGQEARLRCSPMKGHSHVYWYRQLPEEGLKFMVYLQKENIIDESGMPKERFSAEFPKEGPSILRIQQVVRGDSAAYFCASSPEMNTEAFFGQGTRLTVV.

The CDR3, as DNA: TGTGCCAGCAGCTCCCGGTTGGGACAGGATAATGAAAAACTGTTTTTT. Its translation is CASSSRLGQDNEKLFF. The chain is built from TRBV7-9 and TRBJ1-4; the match to TRBD1 covers 8 bases. Losses at the gene ends were 4 bases for V and 4 bases for J; bases not matched to a gene: 8. This CDR3 contains 16 residues. CDR1 and CDR2 from the germline V gene are SEHNR and FQNEAQ (reference sequence).

J is TRBJ2-5 and V is TRBV11-2; 8 bases map to TRBD2. The length of the CDR3 is 14 residues. CDR1 is SGHAT, CDR2 FQNNGV, per germline. J was trimmed by 5 bases and V by 2 bases; bases with no gene match: 4. The DNA for the CDR3 is TGTGCCAGCAGCTTACGGGGGGGCTGGGAGACCCAGTACTTC. This gives the protein CASSLRGGWETQYF.

The rearrangement joins TRBV19 to TRBJ2-1; TRBD2 agrees at 7 bases. The germline CDR1 and CDR2 sequences are LNHDA and SQIVND (reference sequence). The V and J ends lost 0 bases and 0 bases, in that order; junction bases with no gene match: 5. The CDR3 runs 17 residues. CDR3 bases: TGTGCCAGTAGTATAGAAAGGGGAGGGGTCTCCTACAATGAGCAGTTCTTC. Protein product: CASSIERGGVSYNEQFF.

Only a few counts were recorded for this clone. The rearrangement joins TRBV2 to TRBJ1-2, with no clear D. V gave up 3 bases and J gave up 4 bases, with 6 bases separating them. CDR1 and CDR2 (germline): SNHLY, FYNNEI. This CDR3 is built from 12 residues. This CDR3 is CASSDLGYGYTF. The CDR3 DNA follows: TGTGCCAGCAGTGATTTGGGCTATGGCTACACCTTC.

V and J are TRBV9 and TRBJ2-7, with 7 bases that match TRBD2. The CDR3 is 14 residues long. V was pared by 2 bases and J by 2 bases, with 4 bases of the junction left unmatched. Germline-derived CDR1 and CDR2 are SGDLS and YYNGEE. The CDR3 sequence: CASSVGAGTYEQYF. CDR3 bases: TGTGCCAGCAGCGTTGGAGCGGGGACCTACGAGCAGTACTTC.

The chain employs TRBV6-1 and TRBJ1-4; D is perhaps TRBD1 (6 bases). The CDR3 consists of 12 residues. The germline V gene has CDR1 MNHNS and CDR2 SASEGT. Trimming took off 8 bases at V and 8 bases at J, with 12 bases between the two ends. The CDR3 is CASRGAYEKLFF. CDR3 nucleotides: TGTGCCAGCCGGGGGGCTTACGAAAAACTGTTTTTT.

The rearrangement links TRBV6-1 to TRBJ1-1; 7 bases fit TRBD1. CDR3 length equals 14 residues. From germline, CDR1 is MNHNS and CDR2 SASEGT. V shed 5 bases, J shed 4 bases, and the junction held 7 bases outside the gene matches. The chain's CDR3 is CASSRDRKFTEAFF. In DNA, the CDR3 is TGTGCCAGCAGTCGGGACAGAAAATTCACTGAAGCTTTCTTT.

The chain is built from TRBV27 and TRBJ2-1, with 10 bases that match TRBD2. Germline-derived CDR1 and CDR2 are MNHEY and SMNVEV (reference sequence). The J segment lost 4 bases and the V segment lost 6 bases, leaving 6 bases of the junction unmatched. The length of the CDR3 is 15 residues. CDR3 sequence: CASSRAGGLYNEQFF. Written as DNA, the CDR3 is TGTGCCAGCAGCCGAGCGGGGGGGTTATACAATGAGCAGTTCTTC.

The CDR3 DNA is TGCGCCAGCAGCCAAGACGCTGGGCTGTCGGGCTACACCTTC. The encoded protein is CASSQDAGLSGYTF. V is TRBV4-1 and J is TRBJ1-2; no firm D call. There are 14 residues in the CDR3. V was shortened by 0 bases and J by 8 bases, with 13 bases between the two germline ends. In germline, CDR1 is MGHRA, CDR2 YSYEKL.

This clone occurred a few times. This rearrangement joins TRBV6-5 to TRBJ1-6; a possible D gene is TRBD1 (6 bases). CDR3 length: 15 amino acids. CDR1 is MNHEY, CDR2 SVGAGI, per germline. V was cut by 2 bases and J by 10 bases, with 15 bases left in between. The CDR3 region is CASSYRGGLMSPLHF. The CDR3, as DNA: TGTGCCAGCAGTTACCGAGGGGGGCTTATGTCACCCCTCCACTTT.

The chain links TRBV4-2 to TRBJ1-5; TRBD1 aligns across 7 bases. CDR1 is LGHNA and CDR2 is YNFKEQ in the germline V gene. This CDR3 comprises 17 residues. V gave up 4 bases and J gave up 0 bases; unmatched junction bases: 9. The CDR3, as DNA: TGTGCCAGCAGCCCCATAGGGACAGTAAATAGCAATCAGCCCCAGCATTTT. This codes for CASSPIGTVNSNQPQHF.

The V gene is TRBV18, the J gene TRBJ1-1; D is undetermined. The CDR3 consists of 14 residues. CDR1 is KGHSH and CDR2 is LQKENI in the germline V gene. V lost 0 bases, J lost 1 base, and 6 bases lay in between. The chain's CDR3 is CASSPPSRNTEAFF. Here the CDR3 DNA reads TGTGCCAGCTCACCACCCAGTCGGAACACTGAAGCTTTCTTT.

The chain joins TRBV19 to TRBJ2-1, with D maybe TRBD1 (5 bases). From germline, CDR1 is LNHDA and CDR2 SQIVND (reference sequence). The CDR3 loop spans 13 amino acids. The V and J ends lost 6 bases and 5 bases respectively, with 11 bases between them. The CDR3 nucleotides read TGTGCCAGTAGAAAACAGGTGGACAATGAGCAGTTCTTC. Translated: CASRKQVDNEQFF.

The J gene is TRBJ1-2, the V gene TRBV11-1, with 10 bases aligning to TRBD1. The V gene's germline CDR1 is SGHAT and CDR2 FQDESV (reference sequence). The CDR3 consists of 15 residues. Losses at the gene ends were 5 bases for V and 8 bases for J; bases not matched to a gene: 11. The CDR3 coding sequence is TGTGCCAGCAGCATTTCGACAGGGGGCTATCAAGGCTACACCTTC. Encoded protein: CASSISTGGYQGYTF.

The chain is built from TRBV6-5 and TRBJ1-4; 7 nucleotides match TRBD1. V dropped 4 bases and J dropped 2; count of bases not matched to a gene: 4. This CDR3 spans 15 amino acids. Germline V gives CDR1 MNHEY, CDR2 SVGAGI. The CDR3 sequence is CASSSQGPTNEKLFF. In DNA form, the CDR3 reads TGTGCCAGCAGTTCACAGGGGCCGACTAATGAAAAACTGTTTTTT.

The chain combines TRBV5-1 with TRBJ1-2, with D perhaps matching TRBD1 (5 bases). Germline V gene lookup returns CDR1 SGHRS and CDR2 YFSETQ. Trimming removed 4 bases at V and 4 bases at J, with 14 bases between. The CDR3 consists of 14 residues. CDR3 sequence reads: CASSRGDGAYGYTF. In DNA, the CDR3 is TGCGCCAGCAGCCGGGGGGACGGAGCCTATGGCTACACCTTC.